This TCR beta chain was sequenced for a study of identical twins. Whole-study results and caveats: Monozygotic twin pairs showed more out-of-frame TCR alpha sharing than models estimated.

A note on this clonotype: Its antigen is undetermined.

V lost 6 bases and J 3 bases, leaving 15 bases between the germline ends. The CDR3 is 14 residues long. Looked up from germline, CDR1 is MNHNS and CDR2 is SASEGT. Unique molecular identifiers were in the cDNA, with template-switch universal primer binding. TCRdb fed the 5' RACE reads into MiXCR, producing one record per CDR3 protein. The sample lists about 790,000 distinct CDR3 sequences, over 15% seen once, with 10% to 15% in the top ten. This sample also appeared in a second study, on T cells expressing NK-cell markers. From that report: Eight donors were sequenced, of whom seven were HCMV-seropositive, while the remaining one was HCMV-seronegative. Uncertainty persisted over the HCMV specificity of expanded NKG2C+ T cell clones.

V gene TRBV6-1 combines with J gene TRBJ2-7; D might be TRBD1 (6 bases). The clonotype comes from a woman under 30 in good health. Sequencing was done on a sample of PBMCs. This CDR3 reads CASSPKTGYYEQYF. The CDR3 DNA reads TGTGCCAGCAGCCCCAAGACAGGATACTACGAGCAGTACTTC.